The 5 T cell receptor beta chains given below trace back to one sample, sequenced in a study of cytomegalovirus exposure and HLA in healthy donors (dated by TCRdb to the late 2010s). Library preparation used the immunoSEQ multiplex PCR assay. For the multiplex PCR, a mixture combining 60 forward primers for TCR Vbeta segments and 13 reverse primers for TCR Jbeta segments was used. Entries here come from immuneACCESS through TCRdb and include only in-frame sequences with V and J called. Some clones fail to appear in such tables; in the studies checked, an unresolved V gene covers under half of the shortfall, and the cause of the remainder is unknown. The sample table records 90,000 to 130,000 clones. 6.8% of the sample is taken by the ten largest. Sequencing was carried out using PBMCs. These receptors were collected from a man aged 40-49 years in good health and CMV-seropositive.

V and J are TRBV30 and TRBJ2-2; D uncertain. Per germline, CDR1 GTSNPN and CDR2 SVGIG (reference sequence). The CDR3 runs 12 residues. The V end lost 2 bases, the J end lost 2 bases, and 3 bases lay between the germline ends. The CDR3: CAWSLNTGELFF. The CDR3 bases are TGTGCCTGGAGTTTAAACACCGGGGAGCTGTTTTTT.

The V and J genes are TRBV18 and TRBJ2-7; perhaps TRBD2 as D (5 bases). From germline, CDR1 is KGHSH and CDR2 LQKENI. The CDR3 contains 14 residues. The V gene lost 3 bases and the J gene lost 2 bases, with 11 bases spanning the gap. The CDR3 region is CASSPSEAPYEQYF. Written as DNA, the CDR3 is TGTGCCAGCTCACCCTCGGAGGCCCCCTACGAGCAGTACTTC.

The chain uses TRBV19 and TRBJ2-7; D is perhaps TRBD2 (7 bases). Germline V gives CDR1 LNHDA, CDR2 SQIVND (reference sequence). There are 15 residues in the CDR3. V was clipped by 6 bases and J by 1 base, with 16 bases between them. The CDR3 is CASSPSRGGSYEQYF. CDR3 sequence (DNA): TGTGCCAGTAGCCCCTCGAGGGGGGGGTCCTACGAGCAGTACTTC.

V gene TRBV28 combines with J gene TRBJ2-3; D is possibly TRBD1 (5 bases). Germline V gene lookup returns CDR1 MDHEN and CDR2 SYDVKM. V was shortened by 2 bases and J by 6 bases, with 15 bases between the two germline ends. The CDR3 loop spans 15 amino acids. Here the CDR3 DNA reads TGTGCCAGCAGTTTAATGGCAGGGAATATGGATACGCAGTATTTT. Protein: CASSLMAGNMDTQYF. The complete variable domain, with remaining parts taken from reference TRBV28 and TRBJ2-3, reads DVKVTQSSRYLVKRTGEKVFLECVQDMDHENMFWYRQDPGLGLRLIYFSYDVKMKEKGDIPEGYSVSREKKERFSLILESASTNQTSMYLCASSLMAGNMDTQYFGPGTRLTVL.

The chain couples TRBV19 to TRBJ2-3; no definite D call. Germline V gene sequence: CDR1 LNHDA, CDR2 SQIVND (reference sequence). Trimming removed 3 bases at V and 4 bases at J, with 5 bases between. The CDR3 covers 12 residues. The CDR3 bases are TGTGCCAGTAGTATTATTTCAGATACGCAGTATTTT. As protein: CASSIISDTQYF.